This T cell receptor beta chain originates from a study of blood T cell repertoires in COVID-19. Study in general: The study drew acute and convalescent COVID-19 samples from the United States, Italy and Spain.

V lost 3 bases to trimming and J lost 6 bases, with 8 bases between them. This CDR3 is 12 amino acids long. Individuals aged roughly 18 to 95 years were recruited from roughly 23 US areas. Clinical history reported by participants formed the basis on which cohorts were assigned. This clone was detected once. In the original processing: Researchers report that nucleated cell counts were estimated from reference gene primer amplification. Profiling relied on immunoSEQ multiplex PCR, and the TCRdb table lists in-frame clones only, not all of them. That table supplies the V and J calls and clone size; D and trimming were determined from the DNA. The table shows a few hundred thousand clones, with around 87% occurring only once.

The sequenced material came from PBMCs or T cells enriched from blood (not recorded which). The chain carries TRBV12-3 or TRBV12-4 and TRBJ1-1; D uncertain. The sequence was collected from a man aged 25-40 years who had recovered from COVID-19. CDR3 amino acids: CASSFAAAEAFF. The CDR3 coding sequence is TGTGCCAGCAGTTTTGCGGCGGCTGAAGCTTTCTTT.